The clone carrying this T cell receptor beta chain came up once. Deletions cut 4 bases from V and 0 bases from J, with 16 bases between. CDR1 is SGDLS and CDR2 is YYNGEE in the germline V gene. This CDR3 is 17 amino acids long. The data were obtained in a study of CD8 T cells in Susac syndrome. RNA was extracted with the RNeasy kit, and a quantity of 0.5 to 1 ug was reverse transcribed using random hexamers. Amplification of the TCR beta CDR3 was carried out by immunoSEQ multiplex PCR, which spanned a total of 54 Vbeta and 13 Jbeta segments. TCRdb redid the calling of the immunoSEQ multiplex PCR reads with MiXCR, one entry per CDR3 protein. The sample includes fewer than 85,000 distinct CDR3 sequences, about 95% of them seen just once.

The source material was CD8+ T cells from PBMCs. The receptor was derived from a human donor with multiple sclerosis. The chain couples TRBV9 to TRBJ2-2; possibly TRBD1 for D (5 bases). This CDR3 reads CASSSYGASANTGELFF. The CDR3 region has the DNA TGTGCCAGCAGCTCCTATGGGGCATCCGCGAACACCGGGGAGCTGTTTTTT. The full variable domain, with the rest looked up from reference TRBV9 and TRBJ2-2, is DSGVTQTPKHLITATGQRVTLRCSPRSGDLSVYWYQQSLDQGLQFLIQYYNGEERAKGNILERFSAQQFPDLHSELNLSSLELGDSALYFCASSSYGASANTGELFFGEGSRLTVL.